The clone carrying this TCR beta chain was seen a few times. Its specificity is unknown. The sample belongs to a study of post-analysis software for immune sequencing data. In the study overall: Relapsing-remitting, secondary progressive and progressive-relapsing multiple sclerosis courses were included. Study conclusions and caveats: Controls had significantly higher normalized Chao1 diversity than multiple sclerosis patients. Compared with controls, patients had more of roughly five TRBV segments, including TRBV5-6, TRBV5-1 and TRBV20-1. Samples from a shared batch, those prepared together, strongly co-clustered by F measure.

V lost 4 bases, J lost 4 bases, and 9 bases stayed unmatched. The CDR3 extends over 15 amino acids. CDR1 is SGHVS and CDR2 is FQNEAQ in the germline V gene. Carried by the TCR beta cDNA libraries were unique molecular identifiers. TCRdb re-analysed the PCR reads in MiXCR, keeping a single row per CDR3 protein. The sample has about half a million distinct CDR3 sequences; around a third are singletons. The genes are TRBV7-8 and TRBJ1-2, with 7 bases identical to TRBD1. The sequence came from a girl aged 2-17 years with multiple sclerosis. The sequenced material came from blood. CDR3 region: CASSSGWDSLYGYTF. Written as DNA, the CDR3 is TGTGCCAGCAGCTCGGGCTGGGACAGCCTCTATGGCTACACCTTC.